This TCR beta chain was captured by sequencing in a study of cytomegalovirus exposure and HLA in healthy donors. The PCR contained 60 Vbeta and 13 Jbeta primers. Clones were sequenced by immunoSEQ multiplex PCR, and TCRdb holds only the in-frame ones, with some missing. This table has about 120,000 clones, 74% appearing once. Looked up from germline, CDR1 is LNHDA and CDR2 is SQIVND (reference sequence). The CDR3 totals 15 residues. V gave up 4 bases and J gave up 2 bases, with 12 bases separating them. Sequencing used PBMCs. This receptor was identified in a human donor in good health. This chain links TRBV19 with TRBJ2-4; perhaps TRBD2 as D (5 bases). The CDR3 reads CASSTRRLSKNIQYF. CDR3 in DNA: TGTGCCAGTAGTACCCGGAGGCTATCCAAAAACATTCAGTACTTC.